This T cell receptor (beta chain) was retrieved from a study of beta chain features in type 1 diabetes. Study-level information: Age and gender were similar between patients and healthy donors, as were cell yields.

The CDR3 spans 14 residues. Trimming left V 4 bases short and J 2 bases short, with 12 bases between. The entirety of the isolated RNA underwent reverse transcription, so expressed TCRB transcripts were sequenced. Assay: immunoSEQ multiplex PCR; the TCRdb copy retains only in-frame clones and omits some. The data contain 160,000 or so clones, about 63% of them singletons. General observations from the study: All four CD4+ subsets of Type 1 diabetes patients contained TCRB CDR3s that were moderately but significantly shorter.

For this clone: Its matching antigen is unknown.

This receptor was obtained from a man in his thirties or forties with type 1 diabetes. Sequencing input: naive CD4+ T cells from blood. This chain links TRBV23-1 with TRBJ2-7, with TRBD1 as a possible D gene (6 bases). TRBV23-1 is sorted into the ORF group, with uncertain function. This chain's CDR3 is CASSLQGGPYEQYF. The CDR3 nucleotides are TGCGCCAGCAGTCTACAGGGCGGACCCTACGAGCAGTACTTC.